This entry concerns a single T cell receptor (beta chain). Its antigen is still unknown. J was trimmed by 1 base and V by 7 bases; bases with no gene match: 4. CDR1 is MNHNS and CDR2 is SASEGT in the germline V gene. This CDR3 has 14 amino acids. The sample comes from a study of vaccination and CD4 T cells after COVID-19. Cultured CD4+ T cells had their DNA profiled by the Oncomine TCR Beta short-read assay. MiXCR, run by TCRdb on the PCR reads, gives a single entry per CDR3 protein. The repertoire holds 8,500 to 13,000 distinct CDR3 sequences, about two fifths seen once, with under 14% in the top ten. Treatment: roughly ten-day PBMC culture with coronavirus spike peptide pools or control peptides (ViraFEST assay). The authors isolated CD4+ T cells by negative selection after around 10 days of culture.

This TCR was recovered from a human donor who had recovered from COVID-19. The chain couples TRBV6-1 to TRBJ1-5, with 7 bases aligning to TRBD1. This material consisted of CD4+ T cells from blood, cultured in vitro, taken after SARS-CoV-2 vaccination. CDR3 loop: CASTNRGSNQPQHF. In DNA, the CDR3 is TGTGCCAGCACCAACAGGGGAAGCAATCAGCCCCAGCATTTT.